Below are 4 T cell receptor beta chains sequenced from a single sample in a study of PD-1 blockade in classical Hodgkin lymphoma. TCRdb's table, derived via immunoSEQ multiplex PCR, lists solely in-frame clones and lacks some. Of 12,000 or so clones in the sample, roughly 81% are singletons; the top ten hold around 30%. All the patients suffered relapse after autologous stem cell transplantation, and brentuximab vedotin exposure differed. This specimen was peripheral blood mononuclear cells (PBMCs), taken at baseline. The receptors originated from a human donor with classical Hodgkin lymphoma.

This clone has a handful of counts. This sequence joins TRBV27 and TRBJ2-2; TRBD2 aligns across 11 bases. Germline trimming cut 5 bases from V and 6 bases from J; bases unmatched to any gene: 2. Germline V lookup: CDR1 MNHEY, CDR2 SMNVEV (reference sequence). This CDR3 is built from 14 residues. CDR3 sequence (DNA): TGTGCCAGCAGTCCGGGACTAGCGGCCGGGGAGCTGTTTTTT. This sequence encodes CASSPGLAAGELFF.

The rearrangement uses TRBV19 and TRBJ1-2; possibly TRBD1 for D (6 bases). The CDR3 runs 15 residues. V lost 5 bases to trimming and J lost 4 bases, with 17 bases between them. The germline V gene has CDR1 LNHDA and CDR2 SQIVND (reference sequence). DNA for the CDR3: TGTGCCAGTAGTGCAGAGGACAGAAGGCTCTATGGCTACACCTTC. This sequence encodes CASSAEDRRLYGYTF.

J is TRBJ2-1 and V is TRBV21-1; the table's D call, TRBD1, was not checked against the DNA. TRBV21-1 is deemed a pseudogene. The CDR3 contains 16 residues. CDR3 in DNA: TGTGCCAGCAGCACTCGCGGGACAGGTACCTACAATGAGCAGTTCTTC. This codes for CASSTRGTGTYNEQFF.

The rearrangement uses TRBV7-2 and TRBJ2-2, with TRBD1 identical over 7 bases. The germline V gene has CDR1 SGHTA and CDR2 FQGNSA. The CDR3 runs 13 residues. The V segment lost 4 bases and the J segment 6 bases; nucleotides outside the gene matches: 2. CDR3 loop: CASSYRGPGELFF. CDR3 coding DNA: TGTGCCAGCAGCTACAGGGGCCCCGGGGAGCTGTTTTTT.